This T cell receptor beta chain was recorded in a study of shared clonotypes between healthy human individuals. Study-wide points: Four donors held approximately 5% of naive CD4 clonotypes in common.

Naive CD8 isolation took CD45RO-negative cells positively selected for CCR7 and excluded terminally differentiated effector memory CD45RA+ cells. The donors, healthy adults who were HIV-negative, had experienced no recent acute infections or vaccinations. This clone has just a few counts. The antigen remains unidentified. This CDR3 is also generated by other DNA sequences in the sample. In germline, CDR1 is MDHEN, CDR2 SYDVKM. The CDR3 is made up of 12 amino acids. The germline V and J ends were trimmed by 3 bases and 0 bases, with 3 bases remaining between them. The assay was immunoSEQ multiplex PCR, and TCRdb's table has in-frame clones only and misses some. The sample lists hundreds of thousands of clones, 80% to 95% occurring once.

The specimen was naive CD8+ T cells sorted from blood. The clonotype comes from a man aged 25 to 40 in good health. The chain carries TRBV28 and TRBJ2-7; D remains unclear. The CDR3 DNA sequence: TGTGCCAGCAGTTTTGCCTCCTACGAGCAGTACTTC. It is translated as CASSFASYEQYF.